A selection of T cell receptor beta chains follows, all from one sample in a study of blood T cell repertoires in COVID-19. TCRdb's copy holds only in-frame clones and misses some; the assay was immunoSEQ multiplex PCR. The sample includes over 120,000 clones, approximately 90% of them seen just once. Sequenced material: PBMCs or T cells enriched from blood (not recorded which). These receptors were collected from a man aged 45-60 years who had recovered from COVID-19. Each CDR3 is given with its conserved first and last residue.

>TRBV28
CASSSTQGPINIQYF
>TRBV19
CASRGTGYQPQHF
>TRBV9
CASSDQGQADSPLHF
>TRBV5-6
CASTKDITYNSPLHF
>TRBV28
CASSGGTVGLNEKLFF
>TRBV27
CASSSRLGEADTQYF
>TRBV3-1/TRBV3-2
CASSPPVAGTNTGELFF
>TRBV6-2/TRBV6-3
CASSKGDRPDTQYF
>TRBV18
CASSPVSTQRVYTEAFF
>TRBV7-3
CASSANGQGDGYTF